Listed here is a single T cell receptor beta chain. The target antigen is unknown. J gave up 10 bases and V 5 bases, and 20 bases lay outside the gene matches. Germline V CDR1 and CDR2: MNHEY, SMNVEV (reference sequence). The CDR3 has 19 residues. This sample was included in a study of shared clonotypes between healthy human individuals. Using immunoSEQ multiplex PCR, the repertoire was profiled, and TCRdb retains in-frame clones only, with some absent. The repertoire holds around 980,000 clones, with 75% to 85% as singletons. Study results and limitations: Investigators expected sequencing depth to affect clonotype sharing among donors. All-four-donor shared clonotypes had higher generation probabilities than non-shared clonotypes did.

The chain carries TRBV27 and TRBJ2-1, with 13 nucleotides matching TRBD2. This receptor was obtained from a man younger than 35 in good health. Some clones in this sample may be carry-over from other donors' samples. The sequenced sample consisted of memory CD4+ T cells from PBMCs. The subset here: CD45RA-negative fraction. CDR3 bases: TGTGCCAGCAGTCCACCGGGACGGCCCACTAGCGGGAGGGCCAGGGAGCAGTTCTTC. This encodes CASSPPGRPTSGRAREQFF.